The rows below give T cell receptor beta chains drawn from one sample of a study of cytomegalovirus exposure and HLA in healthy donors. Method: immunoSEQ multiplex PCR; TCRdb's copy keeps in-frame clones and lacks some. The sample carries 150,000 or so clones, 80% recorded once. Input material: PBMCs. Receptors were obtained from a man aged 25-45 years in good health and CMV-seropositive. CDR3s include the opening cysteine and the closing phenylalanine or tryptophan. A D gene is named only where the DNA matches it firmly. Not every row has a clone size; where given, it reads once, few, many or a size class.

D gene: NA; J gene: TRBJ2-1; clone size: NA; V gene: TRBV11-2; CDR3 DNA: TGTGCCAGCAGCGCCCTCCTAACGGTCGGTGAGCAGTTCTTC; CDR3 protein: CASSALLTVGEQFF
D gene: NA; J gene: TRBJ2-3; clone size: NA; V gene: TRBV4-1; CDR3 DNA: TGCGCCAGCAGCCAAGAGTTGACGGAGGGGGATACGCAGTATTTT; CDR3 protein: CASSQELTEGDTQYF
D gene: TRBD1; J gene: TRBJ1-2; clone size: few; V gene: TRBV25-1; CDR3 DNA: TGTGCCAGCAGCGAAGGACAGGGGGAAAACTATGGCTACACCTTC; CDR3 protein: CASSEGQGENYGYTF
D gene: TRBD1; J gene: TRBJ1-1; clone size: NA; V gene: TRBV30; CDR3 DNA: TGTGCCTGGAGTAAGACGACAGGGGCGACCACTGAAGCTTTCTTT; CDR3 protein: CAWSKTTGATTEAFF
D gene: TRBD1; J gene: TRBJ2-7; clone size: NA; V gene: TRBV7-9; CDR3 DNA: TGTGCCAGCAGCCAGACAGGGTACTACGAGCAGTACTTC; CDR3 protein: CASSQTGYYEQYF
D gene: NA; J gene: TRBJ2-5; clone size: NA; V gene: TRBV7-9; CDR3 DNA: TGTGCCAGCAGCCCAGACCCCGGAGTCGCCCAAGAGACCCAGTACTTC; CDR3 protein: CASSPDPGVAQETQYF
D gene: NA; J gene: TRBJ1-5; clone size: NA; V gene: TRBV2; CDR3 DNA: TGTGCCAGCAGGGAGACGACAGCGAGCAATCAGCCCCAGCATTTT; CDR3 protein: CASRETTASNQPQHF
D gene: TRBD1; J gene: TRBJ1-3; clone size: NA; V gene: TRBV7-2; CDR3 DNA: TGTGCCAGCAGCTTGACAGGGGGCATCAACACCATATATTTT; CDR3 protein: CASSLTGGINTIYF
D gene: NA; J gene: TRBJ2-1; clone size: NA; V gene: TRBV19; CDR3 DNA: TGTGCCAGTAGTAGCAGCAATGAGCAGTTCTTC; CDR3 protein: CASSSSNEQFF
D gene: TRBD2; J gene: TRBJ2-1; clone size: NA; V gene: TRBV25-1; CDR3 DNA: TGTGCCAGCAGTGATACACGGGGCGGGAGTAATCGGAATGAGCAGTTCTTC; CDR3 protein: CASSDTRGGSNRNEQFF
D gene: TRBD1; J gene: TRBJ2-2; clone size: NA; V gene: TRBV27; CDR3 DNA: TGTGCCAGCAGTTTCGACAGGGCTCACACCGGGGAGCTGTTTTTT; CDR3 protein: CASSFDRAHTGELFF
D gene: TRBD1; J gene: TRBJ2-7; clone size: few; V gene: TRBV27; CDR3 DNA: TGTGCCAGCAGTTCTGGGCTGGGACAGGGTTTGTACGAGCAGTACTTC; CDR3 protein: CASSSGLGQGLYEQYF
D gene: NA; J gene: TRBJ2-1; clone size: NA; V gene: TRBV18; CDR3 DNA: TGTGCCACCGGAGGAGGGGCTTCTAGCAATGAGCAGTTCTTC; CDR3 protein: CATGGGASSNEQFF
D gene: TRBD1; J gene: TRBJ2-7; clone size: NA; V gene: TRBV10-3; CDR3 DNA: TGTGCCATCAGTGAGCCCGGGACAGCGCAAACCTACGAGCAGTACTTC; CDR3 protein: CAISEPGTAQTYEQYF
D gene: TRBD2; J gene: TRBJ2-3; clone size: NA; V gene: TRBV7-7; CDR3 DNA: TGTGCTAGCAGCTCAAGCGGACTAGCGGGAAGCAATACGCAGTATTTT; CDR3 protein: CASSSSGLAGSNTQYF
D gene: TRBD2; J gene: TRBJ2-7; clone size: NA; V gene: TRBV28; CDR3 DNA: TGTGCCAGCAGTTTAACCGGGAGGCCGAACTACGAGCAGTACTTC; CDR3 protein: CASSLTGRPNYEQYF
D gene: NA; J gene: TRBJ2-5; clone size: once; V gene: TRBV5-1; CDR3 DNA: TGCGCCAGCAGCTTCGGAGAAACCCGGGAGACCCAGTACTTC; CDR3 protein: CASSFGETRETQYF
D gene: TRBD1; J gene: TRBJ2-2; clone size: few; V gene: TRBV19; CDR3 DNA: TGTGCCAGTAGTTTCGGGACAGGGACTGGCGGGGAGCTGTTTTTT; CDR3 protein: CASSFGTGTGGELFF
D gene: TRBD2; J gene: TRBJ2-3; clone size: few; V gene: TRBV29-1; CDR3 DNA: TGCAGCGGAGGGACTAGCGGGATGGCAGATACGCAGTATTTT; CDR3 protein: CSGGTSGMADTQYF
D gene: NA; J gene: TRBJ2-7; clone size: NA; V gene: TRBV5-6; CDR3 DNA: TGTGCCAGCAGCTTATTTGACAGGAGCTACGAGCAGTACTTC; CDR3 protein: CASSLFDRSYEQYF
D gene: TRBD1; J gene: TRBJ2-7; clone size: few; V gene: TRBV9; CDR3 DNA: TGTGCCAGCAGCGTAGACAGGGGTACCCACGAGCAGTACTTC; CDR3 protein: CASSVDRGTHEQYF
D gene: TRBD1; J gene: TRBJ1-6; clone size: NA; V gene: TRBV7-6; CDR3 DNA: TGTGCCAGCAGCTTAGAAGGGGGCAGTTCACCCCTCCACTTT; CDR3 protein: CASSLEGGSSPLHF
D gene: TRBD1; J gene: TRBJ1-2; clone size: NA; V gene: TRBV4-2; CDR3 DNA: TGTGCCAGCAGCCTGGACAGGACTAACTATGGCTACACCTTC; CDR3 protein: CASSLDRTNYGYTF
D gene: NA; J gene: TRBJ2-6; clone size: NA; V gene: TRBV5-4; CDR3 DNA: TGTGCCAGCAGTGGGGTGGGGACAAAAGATGGGGCCAACGTCCTGACTTTC; CDR3 protein: CASSGVGTKDGANVLTF
D gene: TRBD2; J gene: TRBJ2-4; clone size: once; V gene: TRBV13; CDR3 DNA: TGTGCCAGCAGCTCTCTCCGGGGGGTTAAAAACATTCAGTACTTC; CDR3 protein: CASSSLRGVKNIQYF
D gene: NA; J gene: TRBJ1-5; clone size: NA; V gene: TRBV2; CDR3 DNA: TGTGCCAGCAGCTCCGGGACAAATAATCAGCCCCAGCATTTT; CDR3 protein: CASSSGTNNQPQHF
D gene: NA; J gene: TRBJ2-7; clone size: once; V gene: TRBV7-9; CDR3 DNA: TGTGCCAGCAGTTCCCACGGGGTGTTCTACGAGCAGTACTTC; CDR3 protein: CASSSHGVFYEQYF
D gene: TRBD1; J gene: TRBJ2-7; clone size: NA; V gene: TRBV2; CDR3 DNA: TGTGCCAGCAGTCAGGACAGGGTAGGGAAGTACGAGCAGTACTTC; CDR3 protein: CASSQDRVGKYEQYF
D gene: NA; J gene: TRBJ1-1; clone size: NA; V gene: TRBV6-5; CDR3 DNA: TGTGCCAGCAGTTGGTTCAGGAATTCAAAGCCTGAAGCTTTCTTT; CDR3 protein: CASSWFRNSKPEAFF
D gene: NA; J gene: TRBJ2-3; clone size: NA; V gene: TRBV1; CDR3 DNA: TGCACCAGCAGCCAAGATCTGCCTAGCGGGGGGCCGGATACGCAGTATTTT; CDR3 protein: CTSSQDLPSGGPDTQYF
D gene: TRBD2; J gene: TRBJ2-1; clone size: few; V gene: TRBV6-6; CDR3 DNA: TGTGCCAGCAGCTCACCGGGCCTAGCGGGAGTCAATGAGCAGTTCTTC; CDR3 protein: CASSSPGLAGVNEQFF
D gene: TRBD2; J gene: TRBJ2-1; clone size: NA; V gene: TRBV6-5; CDR3 DNA: TGTGCCAGCAGTTTCGCTAGCGGGAGAACAAATGAGCAGTTCTTC; CDR3 protein: CASSFASGRTNEQFF
D gene: TRBD1; J gene: TRBJ2-3; clone size: NA; V gene: TRBV11-3; CDR3 DNA: TGTGCCAGCAGCCCGGGACAGGGGAGATCCACAGATACGCAGTATTTT; CDR3 protein: CASSPGQGRSTDTQYF
D gene: NA; J gene: TRBJ2-1; clone size: NA; V gene: TRBV29-1; CDR3 DNA: TGCAGCGTTGCCGGAACCTTCCCGGGAGTCAATGAGCAGTTCTTC; CDR3 protein: CSVAGTFPGVNEQFF
D gene: NA; J gene: TRBJ2-3; clone size: NA; V gene: TRBV21-1; CDR3 DNA: TGTGCCAGCAGCGAACGACTAGCGGGGGACACAGATACGCAGTATTTT; CDR3 protein: CASSERLAGDTDTQYF
D gene: NA; J gene: TRBJ2-1; clone size: NA; V gene: TRBV4-2; CDR3 DNA: TGTGCCAGCAGCCACACGTCCGTAGCGGCCTCCTACAATGAGCAGTTCTTC; CDR3 protein: CASSHTSVAASYNEQFF
D gene: NA; J gene: TRBJ2-1; clone size: NA; V gene: TRBV20-1; CDR3 DNA: TGCAGTGCTAGAGATAAGCTTGAGCAGTTCTTC; CDR3 protein: CSARDKLEQFF
D gene: TRBD1; J gene: TRBJ2-7; clone size: NA; V gene: TRBV5-1; CDR3 DNA: TGCGCCAGCAGCAGGGGGCCGGGACAGGGGTACGAGCAGTACTTC; CDR3 protein: CASSRGPGQGYEQYF
D gene: TRBD1; J gene: TRBJ2-1; clone size: NA; V gene: TRBV6-1; CDR3 DNA: TGTGCCAGCAGTGGACAGGGCCGCCCGTACAATGAGCAGTTCTTC; CDR3 protein: CASSGQGRPYNEQFF
D gene: NA; J gene: TRBJ2-3; clone size: NA; V gene: TRBV6-1; CDR3 DNA: TGTGCCAGCACTTCGACCCGCGGTAAGACGCAGTATTTT; CDR3 protein: CASTSTRGKTQYF
D gene: NA; J gene: TRBJ2-2; clone size: few; V gene: TRBV5-4; CDR3 DNA: TGTGCCAGCGGGGTTGGAGGGGACCCCGGGGAGCTGTTTTTT; CDR3 protein: CASGVGGDPGELFF
D gene: TRBD1; J gene: TRBJ2-5; clone size: NA; V gene: TRBV11-2; CDR3 DNA: TGTGCCAGCAGCTTGGGACAGGGTGGGACCCAGTACTTC; CDR3 protein: CASSLGQGGTQYF
D gene: NA; J gene: TRBJ1-4; clone size: once; V gene: TRBV4-1; CDR3 DNA: TGCGCCAGCAGCCACAAACCGGCCGTCACAGCTGCAACTAATGAAAAACTGTTTTTT; CDR3 protein: CASSHKPAVTAATNEKLFF
D gene: NA; J gene: TRBJ2-1; clone size: once; V gene: TRBV4-2; CDR3 DNA: TGTGCCAGCAGCGCCGCTAGCGTGGGGATCAATGAGCAGTTCTTC; CDR3 protein: CASSAASVGINEQFF
D gene: NA; J gene: TRBJ2-7; clone size: NA; V gene: TRBV2; CDR3 DNA: TGTGCCAGCAGTAGGGACTTGAGGGGGCAGTACTTC; CDR3 protein: CASSRDLRGQYF
D gene: TRBD2; J gene: TRBJ2-1; clone size: NA; V gene: TRBV7-3; CDR3 DNA: TGTGCCAGCAGCTTCGGCCTAGCGGGAAATGAGCAGTTCTTC; CDR3 protein: CASSFGLAGNEQFF
D gene: TRBD2; J gene: TRBJ2-2; clone size: NA; V gene: TRBV4-1; CDR3 DNA: TGCGCCAGCAGCCAAGGCGGGGGAGCTACCGGGGAGCTGTTTTTT; CDR3 protein: CASSQGGGATGELFF
D gene: TRBD2; J gene: TRBJ2-5; clone size: NA; V gene: TRBV4-2; CDR3 DNA: TGTGCCAGCAGCTGGCGACTAGCGGGAGGGAAAGAGACCCAGTACTTC; CDR3 protein: CASSWRLAGGKETQYF
D gene: NA; J gene: TRBJ2-7; clone size: NA; V gene: TRBV27; CDR3 DNA: TGTGCCAGCAGTATGGGCAGGACCTACGAGCAGTACTTC; CDR3 protein: CASSMGRTYEQYF
D gene: NA; J gene: TRBJ1-1; clone size: few; V gene: TRBV28; CDR3 DNA: TGTGCCAGCAGTTGGGGGGAACCCATGAACACTGAAGCTTTCTTT; CDR3 protein: CASSWGEPMNTEAFF
D gene: NA; J gene: TRBJ2-7; clone size: NA; V gene: TRBV28; CDR3 DNA: TGTGCCAGCAGTTTGGGGCTAGCCTACGAGCAGTACTTC; CDR3 protein: CASSLGLAYEQYF
D gene: TRBD1; J gene: TRBJ2-7; clone size: NA; V gene: TRBV27; CDR3 DNA: TGTGCCAGCAGTTCCCTGGGACAGACCTACGAGCAGTACTTC; CDR3 protein: CASSSLGQTYEQYF
D gene: NA; J gene: TRBJ1-1; clone size: few; V gene: TRBV15; CDR3 DNA: TGTGCCACCAGCCGTGGTAGGGGACTGACGACTGAAGCTTTCTTT; CDR3 protein: CATSRGRGLTTEAFF
D gene: TRBD1; J gene: TRBJ2-2; clone size: NA; V gene: TRBV5-1; CDR3 DNA: TGCGCCAGCAGCCCGACAGGGGAAGGCACCGGGGAGCTGTTTTTT; CDR3 protein: CASSPTGEGTGELFF
D gene: NA; J gene: TRBJ2-5; clone size: few; V gene: TRBV18; CDR3 DNA: TGTGCCAGCTCACCAGGGTTTACACGGGAGAGGAAAGAGACCCAGTACTTC; CDR3 protein: CASSPGFTRERKETQYF
D gene: TRBD2; J gene: TRBJ2-5; clone size: NA; V gene: TRBV7-2; CDR3 DNA: TGTGCCAGCAGCTTAACGGGAAGACTAGCGATCCAGACCCAGTACTTC; CDR3 protein: CASSLTGRLAIQTQYF
D gene: TRBD2; J gene: TRBJ2-1; clone size: NA; V gene: TRBV9; CDR3 DNA: TGTGCCAGCAGCCCAGGGACTAGGTCCTACAATGAGCAGTTCTTC; CDR3 protein: CASSPGTRSYNEQFF
D gene: TRBD2; J gene: TRBJ2-3; clone size: NA; V gene: TRBV7-2; CDR3 DNA: TGTGCCAGCAGCCAAACTAGCGGGAGGGGCGATACGCAGTATTTT; CDR3 protein: CASSQTSGRGDTQYF